One T cell receptor (beta chain) is described in this entry. Antigen unknown. This entry is derived from a study of Ad26.COV2.S vaccination and SARS-CoV-2 variants. Whole-study context: Each vaccinee took Ad26.COV2.S intramuscularly, once or twice 56 days apart. Findings of the study overall: The placebo group had lower spike-specific TCR breadth than the vaccine recipients did.

Treatment denoted: about 20 received Ad26.COV2.S at low or high dose, single or two shots; several received placebo; per-sample allocation not given. Collection of samples fell on day 63 after the first vaccine or placebo injection. Boston provided a donor who was an adult aged 18-55 years. Ad26.COV2.S expressed prefusion-stabilized spike from the original Wuhan strain. Germline V gene sequence: CDR1 MRHNA, CDR2 SNTAGT. This CDR3 has 15 amino acids. Trimming cost V 2 bases and J 7 bases; bases outside gene matches: 4. This table comes from immunoSEQ multiplex PCR, and its TCRdb copy is limited to in-frame clones, with some not included. Of just over 350,000 clones in the sample, more than 75% were seen once.

Specimen: peripheral blood, collected in a trial of Ad26.COV2.S vaccine versus placebo. The source is a person aged 18-65 years who received the Ad26.COV2.S COVID-19 vaccine or a placebo. The chain joins TRBV6-4 to TRBJ1-6; 8 nucleotides agree with TRBD1. The CDR3 DNA sequence: TGTGCCAGCAGTGACGGGACAGGACGCAATTCACCCCTCCACTTT. This gives the protein CASSDGTGRNSPLHF.